This T cell receptor beta chain was sequenced during a study of T cell repertoires in cytomegalovirus infection (dated by TCRdb to between 2018 and 2021). A note on the overall study: Alongside well-studied HLA-B-restricted epitopes, the peptide stimulations were aimed at recently identified HLA-C-restricted CMV epitopes, whose presentation resists viral immunomodulation. Because public TCR beta signatures pointed to carriage of CMV infection together with the matching HLA type, the HLA type of each donor mattered for the analysis.

The CDR3, cysteine through phenylalanine, is 16 amino acids long. Only the CDR3 portion is preserved as DNA: 48 bases, with reading frame beginning at the first base. The junction shows trimming of 0 bases on V and 2 bases on J, plus 11 bases between the germline ends. The germline V gene yields MGHRA for CDR1 and YSYEKL for CDR2. Interpreted using the paper, the treatment or condition label stands for: in vitro stimulation with specific CMV peptide epitopes to enrich CMV-specific T cells. The investigation overall reported the following: The ex vivo response was dominated by HLA-C-restricted CMV-specific TCR beta clonotypes, which also provided the single most frequent clonotype in two of eight donors. Carriers of CMV infection plus the relevant HLA type were discriminated by the cumulative frequency of public TCR beta family members in the study cohort and in an independent roughly 340-donor cohort.

The data were produced on an Illumina HiSeq 1500. The public reads were quality trimmed at Q25 with fastp and then assembled into clones with MiXCR by TCRdb, keeping productive beta chains. Records with the same CDR3 protein are collapsed into one entry carrying the most frequent genes and DNA. For this sample there are about 890,000 distinct CDR3 sequences; roughly 31% appear just once. The ten largest account for around an eighth of the sample. This clonotype came up a few times. What this receptor recognizes is not known. No base-level quality is on record; no much larger clone is a single base apart.

This clonotype was obtained from a human donor in good health (CMV status not recorded). Some clones in this sample may be carry-over from other donors' samples. The chain couples TRBV4-1 to TRBJ2-1; a weak D assignment points to TRBD2 (7 bases agree). This sample comprised cultured CD8+ T cells from PBMCs, obtained from culture after CMV antigen stimulation. Read as DNA, the sequence is TGCGCCAGCAGCCAAGAGTGGGGGGGCCCCTACAATGAGCAGTTCTTC. Its product reads: CASSQEWGGPYNEQFF.